Presented here are 5 T cell receptor beta chains from one specimen sequenced in a study of early T cells in non-severe SARS-CoV-2 infection (dated by TCRdb to 2020 to 2022). The receptor library was made with 5' RACE. TCRdb shows the sequencer as NextSeq 500. The raw public data were reprocessed by TCRdb itself: fastp quality trimming at Q25, MiXCR clonotype calling, in-frame beta chains only. Identical CDR3 protein sequences are pooled into one entry, listed with their most common genes and DNA. A total of 70,000 to 95,000 distinct CDR3 sequences appear in this sample, around a tenth of them only once. The ten largest clones take up 4.8% of the sample. The sequenced sample was whole blood. The receptors shown here come from an adult who was a healthcare worker with PCR-confirmed SARS-CoV-2 infection or an uninfected control (not recorded which).

In this sample, this clonotype turned up a few times. The rearrangement uses TRBV10-3 and TRBJ2-7; a weak D match, TRBD1 (6 bases). CDR3 length: 13 amino acids. Looked up from germline, CDR1 is ENHRY and CDR2 is SYGVKD. V was pared by 6 bases and J by 6 bases, with 15 bases between. This CDR3 reads CAISTGTGLEQYF. The CDR3, as DNA: TGTGCCATCAGCACTGGTACAGGGCTCGAGCAGTACTTC.

This clonotype was seen ten or more times. This chain joins TRBV11-2 and TRBJ1-4; D not resolved. The CDR3 covers 14 residues. Trimming shortened V by 0 bases and J by 3 bases, and 5 bases separated the two germline ends. CDR1 and CDR2 (germline): SGHAT, FQNNGV. The CDR3 loop is CASSLEPSNEKLFF. DNA for the CDR3: TGTGCCAGCAGCTTAGAGCCCTCTAATGAAAAACTGTTTTTT.

This clonotype showed up just a few times. The gene calls are TRBV18 and TRBJ2-2, with unresolved D. The CDR3 spans 12 residues. CDR1 KGHSH and CDR2 LQKENI come from the germline V gene. Between the trimmed V and J ends, which lost 6 bases and 5 bases, there was a span of 7 bases. CDR3 in amino acids: CASSSRTGELFF. In DNA form, the CDR3 reads TGTGCCAGCTCGTCGAGGACCGGGGAGCTGTTTTTT.

At least ten counts were recorded for this clonotype. This chain uses TRBV5-1 with TRBJ2-3, with 11 bases matching TRBD1. V was pared by 4 bases and J by 5 bases, with 6 bases of the junction left unmatched. This CDR3 comprises 15 residues. CDR1 is SGHRS, CDR2 YFSETQ, per germline. The CDR3 sequence is CASSLDRGRVDTQYF. CDR3 bases: TGCGCCAGCAGCCTGGACAGGGGGCGAGTAGATACGCAGTATTTT.

The chain joins TRBV9 to TRBJ2-7, with D perhaps matching TRBD2 (5 bases). The CDR3 is made up of 14 amino acids. The germline V gene encodes CDR1 SGDLS and CDR2 YYNGEE. The ends were cut back, 5 bases at V and 4 bases at J, with 16 bases in the middle. The CDR3 is CASSPSGNRYEQYF. Written as DNA, the CDR3 is TGTGCCAGCAGTCCTTCGGGGAATCGGTACGAGCAGTACTTC.